The TCR beta chain described here comes from a study of CXCR3-negative and CXCR3-positive naive CD8 T cells (dated by TCRdb to between 2019 and 2020). A note on the overall study: Roughly 140 million TRB reads were obtained in total, roughly 1.5 +/- 0.3 million reads per library. The diversity and physicochemical repertoire analyses included 11 donors pooled from two independent experiments. TRBV-TRBJ cluster analysis included naive subsets from a handful of donors and memory cells from 3 donors.

CDR1 and CDR2 are read off the germline V gene as SGHAT and FQNNGV. CDR3 length: 18 amino acids, cysteine to phenylalanine. DNA is not on record. Regarding this clonotype: Its antigen is currently not known.

For every CD8+ T cell subset, some 310,000 cells were flow-sorted straight into RLT lysis buffer, and each subset was sorted in triplicate. Naive CD8+ T cells were defined stringently as CD45RO-CCR7+CD27+CD95- to exclude memory contaminants. Peripheral blood mononuclear cells were isolated from buffy coats by standard density gradient centrifugation. A FACSAria III was used to flow-sort naive CD8+ T cells into CXCR3-negative and CXCR3-positive populations. Total RNA was extracted from sorted cells with an RNeasy Mini Kit. The instrument given in TCRdb is NextSeq 550. The Human TCR Profiling Kit (MiLaboratory) was used to make UMI-labeled 5' RACE TRB cDNA libraries. The full amount of extracted RNA was used for cDNA synthesis, and the full amount of resulting cDNA was used for PCR amplification. Libraries were prepared in parallel using an identical number of PCR cycles. Processing in the source paper ran as follows. MIGEC and MiXCR extracted about 50,000 +/- 10,000 unique UMI-labeled TRB cDNA molecules per library, requiring at least two reads per UMI. Each library averaged around 42,000 +/- 9,900 functional in-frame TRB CDR3 nucleotide clonotypes without stop codons. After downsampling to 5000 UMI-labeled TRB molecules per sample, diversity metrics such as normalized Shannon-Wiener and Chao1 were calculated in VDJtools. VDJtools computed clonotype-size-weighted physicochemical properties of the central five CDR3 residues: interaction energy, strength, volume and Kidera factor 4. After the reads were reprocessed by TCRdb, one entry was made per CDR3 protein sequence, with no DNA. Here the V and J calls rest on TCRdb's processing, not on the authors' analysis. The table for this sample lists tens of thousands of distinct CDR3 sequences. The top ten constitute around 4.9% of the sample.

The research as a whole found: Comparably high repertoire diversity was found in both naive subsets, whereas much lower repertoire diversity was found in memory CD8+ T cells. Naive CXCR3-negative and CXCR3-positive cells from the same donor showed similar TRBV-TRBJ usage, whereas memory cells showed distinct patterns. Compared with CXCR3-negative naive cells, CXCR3-positive naive cells had TRB CDR3s with higher hydrophobicity (lower Kidera factor 4), lower energy, and higher strength and volume indices. Freshly isolated PBMCs were used for most assays because CXCR3 expression went down partially after cryopreservation. Surface CD5, linked to self-reactivity in mice, was comparable between naive subsets; TCR interaction strength was therefore also inferred from TRB CDR3 physicochemical properties.

This receptor was obtained from a human donor in good health. Some clones in this sample may be carry-over from other donors' samples. The rearranged chain carries TRBV11-2 and TRBJ2-6; TCRdb designates TRBD1, a call that cannot be tested without DNA. The material sequenced was naive CXCR3+ CD8+ T cells from blood. This specimen's cell subset or site label, interpreted: CD45RO-CCR7+CD27+CD95- naive CD8+ T cells expressing CXCR3 (TNR3+). The CDR3 region reads CASSPGQGVNSGANVLTF. This CDR3, with the reference TRBV11-2 and TRBJ2-6 proteins standing in past its ends, gives the full variable domain EAGVAQSPRYKIIEKRQSVAFWCNPISGHATLYWYQQILGQGPKLLIQFQNNGVVDDSQLPKDRFSAERLKGVDSTLKIQPAKLEDSAVYLCASSPGQGVNSGANVLTFGAGSRLTVL.